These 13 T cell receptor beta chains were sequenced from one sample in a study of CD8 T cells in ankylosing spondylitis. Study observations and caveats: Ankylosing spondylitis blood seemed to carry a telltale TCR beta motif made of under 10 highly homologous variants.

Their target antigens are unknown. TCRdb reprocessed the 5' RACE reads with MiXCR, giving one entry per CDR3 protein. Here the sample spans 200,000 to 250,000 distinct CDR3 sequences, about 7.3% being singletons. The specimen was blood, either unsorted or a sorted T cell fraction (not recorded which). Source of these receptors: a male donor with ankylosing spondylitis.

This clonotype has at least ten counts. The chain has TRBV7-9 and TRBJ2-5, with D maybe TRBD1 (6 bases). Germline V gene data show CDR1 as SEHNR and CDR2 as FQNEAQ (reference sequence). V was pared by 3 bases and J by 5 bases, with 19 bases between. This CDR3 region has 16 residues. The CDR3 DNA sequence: TGTGCCAGCAGCTTGGAGCTGGCAGGGGAGTTGGAGACCCAGTACTTC. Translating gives CASSLELAGELETQYF.

The CDR3, as DNA: TGTGCCAGCAGCCCGAGCCAGACATATGGCTACACCTTC. Translated, it gives CASSPSQTYGYTF. The rearrangement joins TRBV7-2 to TRBJ1-2; no clear D gene. Germline V gives CDR1 SGHTA, CDR2 FQGNSA. This CDR3 has 13 residues. Trimming cost V 5 bases and J 5 bases, with 12 bases left between them. The full variable domain, rest sourced from reference TRBV7-2 and TRBJ1-2, is GAGVSQSPSNKVTEKGKDVELRCDPISGHTALYWYRQSLGQGLEFLIYFQGNSAPDKSGLPSDRFSAERTGGSVSTLTIQRTQQEDSAVYLCASSPSQTYGYTFGSGTRLTVV.

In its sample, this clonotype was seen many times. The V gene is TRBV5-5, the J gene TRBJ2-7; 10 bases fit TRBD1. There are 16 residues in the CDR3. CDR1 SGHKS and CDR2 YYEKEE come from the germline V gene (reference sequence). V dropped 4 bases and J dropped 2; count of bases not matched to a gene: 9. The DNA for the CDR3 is TGTGCCAGCAGCGCACCGGGACAGGGGCTCCCCTACGAGCAGTACTTC. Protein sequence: CASSAPGQGLPYEQYF.

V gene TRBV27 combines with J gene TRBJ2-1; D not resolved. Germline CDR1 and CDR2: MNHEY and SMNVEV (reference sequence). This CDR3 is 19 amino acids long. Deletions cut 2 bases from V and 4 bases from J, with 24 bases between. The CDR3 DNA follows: TGTGCCAGCAGTTTAGCCTCCCCCCGACGGATAGCACGGTACAATGAGCAGTTCTTC. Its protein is CASSLASPRRIARYNEQFF.

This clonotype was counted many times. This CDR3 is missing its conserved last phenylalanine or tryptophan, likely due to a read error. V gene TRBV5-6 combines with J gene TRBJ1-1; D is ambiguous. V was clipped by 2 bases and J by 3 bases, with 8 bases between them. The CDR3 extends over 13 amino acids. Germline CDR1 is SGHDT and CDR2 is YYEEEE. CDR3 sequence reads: CASSFEGDTEAFL. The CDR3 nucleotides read TGTGCCAGCAGCTTCGAGGGAGACACTGAAGCTTTCCTT.

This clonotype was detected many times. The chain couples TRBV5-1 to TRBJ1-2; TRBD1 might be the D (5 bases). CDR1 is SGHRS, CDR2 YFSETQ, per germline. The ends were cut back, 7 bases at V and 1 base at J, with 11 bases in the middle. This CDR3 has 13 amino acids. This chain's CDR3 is CASGDGVNYGYTF. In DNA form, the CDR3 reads TGCGCCAGCGGGGACGGAGTTAACTATGGCTACACCTTC.

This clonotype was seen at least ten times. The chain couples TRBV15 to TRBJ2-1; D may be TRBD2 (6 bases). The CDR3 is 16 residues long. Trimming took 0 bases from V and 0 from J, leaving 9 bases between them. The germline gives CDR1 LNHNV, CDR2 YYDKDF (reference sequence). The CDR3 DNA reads TGTGCCACCAGCAGAGATTTCGGGAGCTCCTACAATGAGCAGTTCTTC. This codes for CATSRDFGSSYNEQFF.

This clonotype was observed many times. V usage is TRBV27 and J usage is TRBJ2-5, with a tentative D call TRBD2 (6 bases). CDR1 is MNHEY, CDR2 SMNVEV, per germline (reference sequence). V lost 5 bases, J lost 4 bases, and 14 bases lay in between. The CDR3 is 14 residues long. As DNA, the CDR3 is TGTGCCAGCAGTCATACTAGCTCTCGAGAGACCCAGTACTTC. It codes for CASSHTSSRETQYF.

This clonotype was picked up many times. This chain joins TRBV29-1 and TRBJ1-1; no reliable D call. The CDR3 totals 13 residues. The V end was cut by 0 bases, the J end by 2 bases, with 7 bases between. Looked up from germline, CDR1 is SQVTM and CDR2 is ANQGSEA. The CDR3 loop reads CSVEDLVNTEAFF. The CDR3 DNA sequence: TGCAGCGTTGAAGATCTGGTCAACACTGAAGCTTTCTTT.

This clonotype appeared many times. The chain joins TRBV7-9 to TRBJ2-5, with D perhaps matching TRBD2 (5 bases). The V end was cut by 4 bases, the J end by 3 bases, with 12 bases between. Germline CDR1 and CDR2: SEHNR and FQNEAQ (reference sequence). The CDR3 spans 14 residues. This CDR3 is CASSSREWKETQYF. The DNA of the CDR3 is TGTGCCAGCAGCTCTAGGGAGTGGAAAGAGACCCAGTACTTC. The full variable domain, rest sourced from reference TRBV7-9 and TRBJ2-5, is DTGVSQNPRHKITKRGQNVTFRCDPISEHNRLYWYRQTLGQGPEFLTYFQNEAQLEKSRLLSDRFSAERPKGSFSTLEIQRTEQGDSAMYLCASSSREWKETQYFGPGTRLLVL.

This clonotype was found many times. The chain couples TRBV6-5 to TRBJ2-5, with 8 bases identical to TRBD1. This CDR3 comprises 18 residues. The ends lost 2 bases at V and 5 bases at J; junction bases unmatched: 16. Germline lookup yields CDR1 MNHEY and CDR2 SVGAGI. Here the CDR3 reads CASSYTSRQGSKWETQYF. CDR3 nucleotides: TGTGCCAGCAGTTACACAAGTAGACAGGGGTCAAAATGGGAGACCCAGTACTTC.

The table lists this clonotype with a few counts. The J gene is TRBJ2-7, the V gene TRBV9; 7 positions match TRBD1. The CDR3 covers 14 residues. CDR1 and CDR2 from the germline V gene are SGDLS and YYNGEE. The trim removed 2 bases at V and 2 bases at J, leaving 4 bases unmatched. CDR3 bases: TGTGCCAGCAGCGTGAGGGGACAGACCTACGAGCAGTACTTC. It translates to CASSVRGQTYEQYF.

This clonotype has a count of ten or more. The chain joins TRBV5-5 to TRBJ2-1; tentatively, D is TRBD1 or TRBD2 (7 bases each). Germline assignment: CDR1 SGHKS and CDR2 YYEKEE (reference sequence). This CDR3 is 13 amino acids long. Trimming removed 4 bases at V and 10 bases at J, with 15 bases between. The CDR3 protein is CASSPWGGQEQFF. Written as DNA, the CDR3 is TGTGCCAGCAGCCCATGGGGGGGACAGGAGCAGTTCTTC.